This TCR beta chain was recovered during a study of OX40 agonist ivuxolimab in advanced cancers. Study-wide background: Having had anti-PD-1, anti-PD-L1 or anti-CTLA-4 therapy before was allowed, and about 40% had some.

Germline lookup yields CDR1 LGHNA and CDR2 YNFKEQ. The CDR3 contains 14 residues. The J segment lost 7 bases and the V segment lost 1 base, leaving 6 bases of the junction unmatched. This clone was observed a handful of times. TCRdb keeps only in-frame clones here, not all; method: immunoSEQ multiplex PCR. The table includes around 38,000 clones, about 90% detected once. The rearrangement links TRBV4-2 to TRBJ1-2, with 7 bases lining up with TRBD1. The sequence derives from an adult with an advanced solid tumor such as melanoma, head and neck, liver or kidney cancer. The sample in question was CD4+ or CD8+ T cells sorted from blood, obtained in a trial of the OX40 agonist ivuxolimab. Written as DNA, the CDR3 is TGTGCCAGCAGCCAAGGGGAGACAGGGAGTGGCTACACCTTC. Its translation is CASSQGETGSGYTF.